The 7 T cell receptor beta chains reported below all come from one sample, sequenced in a study of T cell responses to AZD1222 COVID-19 vaccine. Sequencing used immunoSEQ multiplex PCR; TCRdb keeps in-frame clones, though not all of them. The sample lists around 200,000 clones, 93% occurring once. The material was peripheral blood, obtained on day 0 of AZD1222 vaccination. These receptors all come from an adult in good health.

The chain combines TRBV6-2 or TRBV6-3 with TRBJ1-1; 7 bases fit TRBD1. V shed 5 bases and J 1 base; nucleotides not matched to a gene: 4. The CDR3 totals 14 residues. CDR1 MNHEY and CDR2 SVGEGT come from the germline V gene. The DNA for the CDR3 is TGTGCCAGCAGTAGACAGGGCGAGAACACTGAAGCTTTCTTT. Translating gives CASSRQGENTEAFF.

The gene calls are TRBV27 and TRBJ1-6, with a weak D call TRBD1 (5 bases). The CDR3 has 13 residues. Germline V gives CDR1 MNHEY, CDR2 SMNVEV (reference sequence). V lost 5 bases and J lost 10, with 12 bases in between. The CDR3, as DNA: TGTGCCAGCAGTCAAGGGGAGGAATCACCCCTCCACTTT. Translating it yields CASSQGEESPLHF.

The J gene is TRBJ1-2, the V gene TRBV7-9; the D gene is possibly TRBD1 (6 bases). Germline-derived CDR1 and CDR2 are SEHNR and FQNEAQ (reference sequence). Between the trimmed V and J ends, which lost 1 base and 0 bases, there was a span of 9 bases. The length of the CDR3 is 15 residues. CDR3 bases: TGTGCCAGCAGCTTAGGAGGGGGGACTAACTATGGCTACACCTTC. It specifies CASSLGGGTNYGYTF.

The gene calls are TRBV6-5 and TRBJ2-1, with D unclear. Germline-derived CDR1 and CDR2 are MNHEY and SVGAGI. The CDR3 sequence is 15 residues long. The V end was cut by 10 bases, the J end by 7 bases, with 23 bases between. The CDR3 DNA reads as TGTGCCACCACGACGACGGGTTTGGGCTGGAATGAGCAGTTCTTC. Translated, it gives CATTTTGLGWNEQFF.

This chain connects TRBV5-5 to TRBJ1-1; no clear D gene. CDR3 length: 15 amino acids. Germline CDR1 and CDR2: SGHKS and YYEKEE (reference sequence). The V and J ends lost 5 bases and 2 bases respectively, with 16 bases between them. CDR3 residues: CASRNPATVNTEAFF. The DNA of the CDR3 is TGTGCCAGCAGGAACCCCGCTACAGTCAACACTGAAGCTTTCTTT.

The V gene is TRBV7-9, the J gene TRBJ2-5; D is uncertain. This CDR3 comprises 13 residues. Between the trimmed V and J ends, which lost 5 bases and 7 bases, there was a span of 14 bases. Germline CDR1 is SEHNR and CDR2 is FQNEAQ (reference sequence). CDR3 in amino acids: CASSDPGFGTQYF. The CDR3 DNA sequence: TGTGCCAGCAGCGATCCGGGTTTTGGGACCCAGTACTTC.

The table lists this clone with a count of one. This chain joins TRBV6-5 and TRBJ1-4; no clear D. The germline gives CDR1 MNHEY, CDR2 SVGAGI. The V end was cut by 3 bases, the J end by 6 bases, with 17 bases between. CDR3 length: 16 amino acids. CDR3 amino acids: CASSYRFMRDHEKLFF. CDR3 nucleotide sequence: TGTGCCAGCAGTTATAGGTTTATGAGGGATCATGAAAAACTGTTTTTT.